Given below is one T cell receptor (beta chain) in context. TCRdb reanalysed the 5' RACE reads using MiXCR and keeps one entry per CDR3 protein. The sample has hundreds of thousands of distinct CDR3 sequences; about 13% are singletons. The V and J ends lost 4 bases and 9 bases respectively, with 13 bases between them. The CDR3 has 13 amino acids. Germline assignment: CDR1 MNHEY and CDR2 SVGEGT. This record belongs to a study of T cells after yellow fever vaccination. This TCR was sampled from a man aged 25-45 years who received the YFV17D yellow fever vaccine. Here the sequenced sample was PBMCs, taken on the day of the yellow fever booster vaccination. The V gene is TRBV6-2 or TRBV6-3, the J gene TRBJ2-1; tentatively, D is TRBD1 (6 bases). The CDR3 spells CASSFTGSFEQFF. Written as DNA, the CDR3 is TGTGCCAGCAGTTTTACAGGGAGCTTTGAGCAGTTCTTC.